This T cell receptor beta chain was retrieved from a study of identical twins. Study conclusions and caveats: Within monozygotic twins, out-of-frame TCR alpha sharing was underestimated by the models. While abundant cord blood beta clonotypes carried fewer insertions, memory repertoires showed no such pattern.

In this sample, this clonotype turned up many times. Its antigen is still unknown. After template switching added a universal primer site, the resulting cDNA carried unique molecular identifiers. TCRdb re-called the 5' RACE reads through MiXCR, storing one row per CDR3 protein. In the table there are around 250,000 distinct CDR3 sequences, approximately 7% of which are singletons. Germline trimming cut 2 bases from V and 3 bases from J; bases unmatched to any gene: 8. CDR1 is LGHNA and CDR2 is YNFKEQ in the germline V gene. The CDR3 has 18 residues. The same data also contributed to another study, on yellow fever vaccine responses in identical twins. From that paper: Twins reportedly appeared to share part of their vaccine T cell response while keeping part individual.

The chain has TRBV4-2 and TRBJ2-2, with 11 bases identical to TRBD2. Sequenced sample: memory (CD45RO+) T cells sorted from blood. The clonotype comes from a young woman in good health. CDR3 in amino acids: CASSQPFLAGGHTGELFF. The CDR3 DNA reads TGTGCCAGCAGCCAACCTTTCCTAGCGGGGGGCCACACCGGGGAGCTGTTTTTT.